The 22 T cell receptor beta chains below were found in one sample sequenced in a study of blood T cell repertoires in COVID-19. TCRdb's table, derived via immunoSEQ multiplex PCR, lists solely in-frame clones and lacks some. The profile shows more than 150,000 clones, 65% to 85% of them singletons. Material: peripheral blood. The receptors here all came from a woman in her twenties or thirties with acute or convalescent COVID-19.

The chain couples TRBV6-1 to TRBJ1-6; D uncertain. There are 17 residues in the CDR3. Germline V gene lookup returns CDR1 MNHNS and CDR2 SASEGT. V was trimmed by 4 bases and J by 0 bases, leaving 13 bases between them. Here the CDR3 reads CASSVSGFSSYNSPLHF. The CDR3 coding sequence is TGTGCCAGCAGTGTGTCGGGGTTCAGCTCCTATAATTCACCCCTCCACTTT.

The genes are TRBV4-3 and TRBJ1-2; 7 bases map to TRBD1. The CDR3 totals 15 residues. With V trimmed by 0 bases and J by 4 bases, 5 bases remained unmatched. Germline loops: CDR1 LGHNA, CDR2 YSLEER. The CDR3 DNA is TGCGCCAGCAGCCAAGATTTGGACAGGAGCTATGGCTACACCTTC. Amino acids: CASSQDLDRSYGYTF.

This chain uses TRBV9 with TRBJ1-3; 7 bases match TRBD1. In germline, CDR1 is SGDLS, CDR2 YYNGEE. The CDR3 spans 17 residues. Unmatched junction bases numbered 12, after V lost 5 bases and J lost 1 base. This CDR3 reads CASSRQGTFFSGNTIYF. The CDR3 DNA reads TGTGCCAGCAGTCGACAGGGTACGTTTTTTTCTGGAAACACCATATATTTT.

This chain connects TRBV27 to TRBJ2-3; TRBD2 matches 9 bases. The junction had 12 bases not matched to a gene; V was cut back by 3 bases and J by 5 bases. CDR1 and CDR2 (germline): MNHEY, SMNVEV (reference sequence). The CDR3 has 17 residues. CDR3 residues: CASSFEGTSIKKDTQYF. CDR3 nucleotides: TGTGCCAGCAGTTTCGAAGGGACTAGCATAAAGAAAGATACGCAGTATTTT.

The chain carries TRBV28 and TRBJ1-5, with 10 bases lining up with TRBD1. After removal of 5 bases from V and 4 bases from J, the junction contained 5 bases not matched to a gene. Germline values: CDR1 MDHEN, CDR2 SYDVKM. The CDR3 is 15 residues long. CDR3 DNA: TGTGCCAGCAGTGTAGCGGGACAGGGGAATCAGCCCCAGCATTTT. It translates to CASSVAGQGNQPQHF.

This chain links TRBV28 with TRBJ1-6; D remains unclear. The germline V gene has CDR1 MDHEN and CDR2 SYDVKM. The CDR3 covers 16 residues. V gave up 5 bases and J gave up 3 bases, with 14 bases separating them. The CDR3 bases are TGTGCCAGCAGTCCCGAGGGAGGTAACTATAATTCACCCCTCCACTTT. Translation: CASSPEGGNYNSPLHF. Based on the CDR3 plus reference TRBV28 and TRBJ1-6, the full variable domain is DVKVTQSSRYLVKRTGEKVFLECVQDMDHENMFWYRQDPGLGLRLIYFSYDVKMKEKGDIPEGYSVSREKKERFSLILESASTNQTSMYLCASSPEGGNYNSPLHFGNGTRLTVT.

The V gene is TRBV14, the J gene TRBJ2-5; D may be TRBD1 (6 bases). Trimming took 4 bases from V and 4 from J, leaving 16 bases between them. Germline V gene data show CDR1 as SGHDN and CDR2 as FVKESK. This CDR3 has 15 amino acids. CDR3 in amino acids: CASSRYKGVGETQYF. As DNA, the CDR3 is TGTGCCAGCAGCCGGTATAAGGGGGTAGGAGAGACCCAGTACTTC.

The chain is built from TRBV7-9 and TRBJ1-1; D gene ambiguous. The CDR3 loop spans 13 amino acids. CDR1 is SEHNR, CDR2 FQNEAQ, per germline (reference sequence). V lost 3 bases and J lost 14, with 19 bases in between. The CDR3 loop is CASSFNRGGVMFF. The CDR3 region has the DNA TGTGCCAGCAGCTTTAACCGGGGTGGGGTAATGTTCTTT.

This clone was observed once. For the CDR3, the DNA is TGTGCCAGCAGCTTAGGACGGGGAATGAGGCCCCAGCATTTT. Translating it yields CASSLGRGMRPQHF. The chain links TRBV7-2 to TRBJ1-5; D ambiguous. The germline V gene has CDR1 SGHTA and CDR2 FQGNSA. Trimming removed 1 base at V and 9 bases at J, with 13 bases between. The CDR3 runs to 14 residues.

The gene calls are TRBV5-1 and TRBJ1-1, with 7 bases identical to TRBD1. The junction had 8 bases not matched to a gene; V was cut back by 5 bases and J by 7 bases. This CDR3 is built from 13 residues. The germline CDR1 and CDR2 sequences are SGHRS and YFSETQ. The CDR3 DNA follows: TGCGCCAGCAGACATAACAGGGGCGGTGAAGCTTTCTTT. Its protein is CASRHNRGGEAFF. Complete variable domain (other parts from reference TRBV5-1 and TRBJ1-1): KAGVTQTPRYLIKTRGQQVTLSCSPISGHRSVSWYQQTPGQGLQFLFEYFSETQRNKGNFPGRFSGRQFSNSRSEMNVSTLELGDSALYLCASRHNRGGEAFFGQGTRLTVV.

The rearrangement links TRBV15 to TRBJ1-2; tentatively, D is TRBD1 (5 bases). Germline V gives CDR1 LNHNV, CDR2 YYDKDF (reference sequence). CDR3 length: 14 residues. V was shortened by 5 bases and J by 4 bases, with 14 bases between the two germline ends. The CDR3 protein is CATSLGEGIYGYTF. The DNA of the CDR3 is TGTGCCACCAGCCTGGGGGAGGGCATCTATGGCTACACCTTC.

The rearrangement joins TRBV6-5 to TRBJ1-1, with TRBD1 matching 7 bases. This CDR3 is built from 13 residues. The germline V gene encodes CDR1 MNHEY and CDR2 SVGAGI. The ends lost 4 bases at V and 6 bases at J; junction bases unmatched: 5. The chain's CDR3 is CASSFQGGPEAFF. In DNA, the CDR3 is TGTGCCAGCAGTTTCCAGGGGGGCCCTGAAGCTTTCTTT.

The J gene is TRBJ1-2, the V gene TRBV19; D is unresolved. The CDR3 runs to 12 residues. Germline CDR1 and CDR2: LNHDA and SQIVND (reference sequence). With 2 bases removed from V and 8 bases from J, the gap between germline ends came to 9 bases. The CDR3 sequence: CASSIREAGYTF. CDR3 coding DNA: TGTGCCAGTAGTATAAGGGAGGCGGGCTACACCTTC.

The chain combines TRBV6-2 or TRBV6-3 with TRBJ2-7; the match to TRBD2 covers 10 bases. The CDR3 consists of 14 residues. With V trimmed by 3 bases and J by 3 bases, 2 bases remained unmatched. Germline-derived CDR1 and CDR2 are MNHEY and SVGEGT. This CDR3 reads CASSYTSGVYEQYF. CDR3 sequence (DNA): TGTGCCAGCAGTTATACTAGCGGGGTCTACGAGCAGTACTTC.

The chain has TRBV19 and TRBJ2-2; TRBD2 matches at 7 bases. The CDR3 totals 17 residues. V shed 4 bases and J 7 bases; nucleotides not matched to a gene: 15. Germline V gives CDR1 LNHDA, CDR2 SQIVND (reference sequence). The CDR3 region is CASSRAVLTSAGGELFF. In DNA form, the CDR3 reads TGTGCCAGTAGTAGGGCCGTCCTCACTAGCGCGGGCGGGGAGCTGTTTTTT.

This chain links TRBV24-1 with TRBJ2-5, with D perhaps TRBD2 (5 bases). Looked up from germline, CDR1 is KGHDR and CDR2 is SFDVKD. This CDR3 contains 14 residues. The V end lost 1 base, the J end lost 3 bases, and 8 bases lay between the germline ends. The CDR3 coding sequence is TGTGCCACCAGTGATTTTGGAGGAGAAGAGACCCAGTACTTC. This encodes CATSDFGGEETQYF.

The J gene is TRBJ1-5, the V gene TRBV6-2 or TRBV6-3; TRBD1 is a possible D gene (5 bases). The germline CDR1 and CDR2 sequences are MNHEY and SVGEGT. This CDR3 region has 14 residues. Trimming pared 4 bases from V and 5 bases from J, leaving 12 bases between. In DNA form, the CDR3 reads TGTGCCAGCAGTTCCACAGGCATCTATCAGCCCCAGCATTTT. Its translation is CASSSTGIYQPQHF.

The rearrangement joins TRBV9 to TRBJ1-2; no reliable D call. Germline V gene data show CDR1 as SGDLS and CDR2 as YYNGEE. Trimming shortened V by 0 bases and J by 5 bases, and 11 bases separated the two germline ends. There are 14 residues in the CDR3. The CDR3 loop reads CASSVGGGTYGYTF. The CDR3 nucleotides are TGTGCCAGCAGCGTAGGAGGAGGAACGTATGGCTACACCTTC.

This sequence joins TRBV4-1 and TRBJ2-3; a possible D gene is TRBD2 (6 bases). This CDR3 is 16 amino acids long. Trimming removed 1 base at V and 5 bases at J, with 16 bases between. Germline V gene lookup returns CDR1 MGHRA and CDR2 YSYEKL. CDR3 DNA: TGCGCCAGCAGCCAAGGGGGTCTCGGGGGAAAAGATACGCAGTATTTT. Protein sequence: CASSQGGLGGKDTQYF.

Only a few counts were recorded for this clone. The chain uses TRBV30 and TRBJ1-4; 7 bases fit TRBD1. The CDR3 has 15 amino acids. V lost 2 bases to trimming and J lost 3 bases; unmatched junction nucleotides: 6. Per the germline V gene, CDR1 is GTSNPN and CDR2 is SVGIG (reference sequence). The CDR3 DNA reads TGTGCCTGGAGTTCCCTGGGACAGCCTAATGAAAAACTGTTTTTT. The encoded protein is CAWSSLGQPNEKLFF.

The J gene is TRBJ2-5, the V gene TRBV7-6; 11 bases align to TRBD1. V was pared by 2 bases and J by 1 base, with 6 bases of the junction left unmatched. CDR1 and CDR2 (germline): SGHVS, FNYEAQ. This CDR3 has 17 amino acids. CDR3 sequence reads: CASSLRGQGVRQETQYF. CDR3 DNA: TGTGCCAGCAGCTTACGGGGACAGGGGGTCCGCCAAGAGACCCAGTACTTC.

The rearrangement uses TRBV5-1 and TRBJ1-5, with 8 bases lining up with TRBD1. Germline lookup yields CDR1 SGHRS and CDR2 YFSETQ. V shed 0 bases, J shed 5 bases, and the junction held 4 bases outside the gene matches. This CDR3 region has 15 residues. Here the CDR3 reads CASSLDAGGDQPQHF. CDR3 sequence (DNA): TGCGCCAGCAGCTTGGATGCAGGGGGCGATCAGCCCCAGCATTTT.